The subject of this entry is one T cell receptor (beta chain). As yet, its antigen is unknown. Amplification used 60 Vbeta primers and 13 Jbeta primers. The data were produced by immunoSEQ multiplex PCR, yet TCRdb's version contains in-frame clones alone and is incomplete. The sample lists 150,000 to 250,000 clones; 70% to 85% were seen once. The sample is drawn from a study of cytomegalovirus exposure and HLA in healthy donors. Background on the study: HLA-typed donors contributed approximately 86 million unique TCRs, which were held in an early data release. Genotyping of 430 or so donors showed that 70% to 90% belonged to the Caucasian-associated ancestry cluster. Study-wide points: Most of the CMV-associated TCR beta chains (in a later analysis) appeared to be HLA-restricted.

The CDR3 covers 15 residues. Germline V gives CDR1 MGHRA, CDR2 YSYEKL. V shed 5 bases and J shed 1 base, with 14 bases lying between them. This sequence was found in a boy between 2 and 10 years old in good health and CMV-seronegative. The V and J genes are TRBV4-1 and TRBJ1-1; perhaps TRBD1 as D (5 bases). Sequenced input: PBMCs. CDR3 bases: TGCGCCAGCAGCTCCCGGGTGACAGCGAACACTGAAGCTTTCTTT. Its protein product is CASSSRVTANTEAFF.